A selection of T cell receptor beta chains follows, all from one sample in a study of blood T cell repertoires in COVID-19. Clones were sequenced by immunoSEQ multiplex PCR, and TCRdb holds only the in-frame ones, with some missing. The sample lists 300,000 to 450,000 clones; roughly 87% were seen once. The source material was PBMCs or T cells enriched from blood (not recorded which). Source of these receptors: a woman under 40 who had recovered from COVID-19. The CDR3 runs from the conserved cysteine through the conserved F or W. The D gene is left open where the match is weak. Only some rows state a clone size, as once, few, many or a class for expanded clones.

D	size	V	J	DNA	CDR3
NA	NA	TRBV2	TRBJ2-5	TGTGCCAGCAGATACCAGGGGGGAGAGACCCAGTACTTC	CASRYQGGETQYF
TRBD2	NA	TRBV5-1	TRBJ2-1	TGCGCCAGCAGCGTTTCCGGGACTAGCGGAACTGGGGAGCAGTTCTTC	CASSVSGTSGTGEQFF
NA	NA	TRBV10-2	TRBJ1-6	TGCGCCAGCAGTCACACCCCGGGACGGGACACCTATAATTCACCCCTCCACTTT	CASSHTPGRDTYNSPLHF
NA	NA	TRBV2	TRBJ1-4	TGTGCCAGCAGTCTGACAGGCCCTAATGAAAAACTGTTTTTT	CASSLTGPNEKLFF
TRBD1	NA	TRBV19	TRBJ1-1	TGTGCCAGTAGTATTGGGACAGGGGGATCGGAAGCTTTCTTT	CASSIGTGGSEAFF
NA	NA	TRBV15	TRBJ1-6	TGTGCCACCAGCAGACAGGGGTACAATTCACCCCTCCACTTT	CATSRQGYNSPLHF
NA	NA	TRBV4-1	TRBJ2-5	TGCGCCAGCAGCCAAGATGGAAACAGGGAAGAGACCCAGTACTTC	CASSQDGNREETQYF
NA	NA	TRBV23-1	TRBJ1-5	TGCGCCAGCAGTCAATCAGACAGTAGCAATCAGCCCCAGCATTTT	CASSQSDSSNQPQHF
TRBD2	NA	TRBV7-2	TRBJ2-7	TGTGCCAGCGCCCAGCGGGGGGGCCCCTACGAGCAGTACTTC	CASAQRGGPYEQYF
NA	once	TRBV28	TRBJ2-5	TGTGCCAGCAGTTTGCGGAGTCGAGAGACCCAGTACTTC	CASSLRSRETQYF
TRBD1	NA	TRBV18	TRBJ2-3	TGTGCCAGCTCGCCCGACAGGGGAACAGATACGCAGTATTTT	CASSPDRGTDTQYF
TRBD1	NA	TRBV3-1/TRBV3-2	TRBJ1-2	TGTGCCAGCAGCCATAATTGGGACAGGGGGCGTAAAGGCTACACCTTC	CASSHNWDRGRKGYTF
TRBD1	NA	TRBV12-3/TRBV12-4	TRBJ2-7	TGTGCCAGCAGGGGGACAGGGGACGAGCAGTACTTC	CASRGTGDEQYF
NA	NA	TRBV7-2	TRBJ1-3	TGTGCCAGCAGCTTAGCGCTCGAGATAGACACCATATATTTT	CASSLALEIDTIYF
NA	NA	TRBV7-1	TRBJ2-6	TGTGCCAGCAGCTCTCCGCGGACCCGCCCCTCCCAGGACAACTCGGTCTCTGGGGCCAACGTCCTGACTTTC	CASSSPRTRPSQDNSVSGANVLTF
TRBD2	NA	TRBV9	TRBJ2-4	TGTGCCAGCAGAGCAGGACTAGCGGGGGAAAAATTTTCACTAGCCAAAAACATTCAGTACTTC	CASRAGLAGEKFSLAKNIQYF
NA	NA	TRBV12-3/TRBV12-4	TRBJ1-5	TGTGCCAGCAGTTTAGACAGTCATCAGCCCCAGCATTTT	CASSLDSHQPQHF
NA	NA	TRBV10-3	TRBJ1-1	TGTGCCATCGGGTGGAGGGGTGAAGCTTTCTTT	CAIGWRGEAFF
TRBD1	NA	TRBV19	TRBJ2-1	TGTGCCAGTAGGGACAGGGGGCTAGGCAATGAGCAGTTCTTC	CASRDRGLGNEQFF
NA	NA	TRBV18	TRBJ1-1	TGTGCCAGCTCACGGGGACACGGCACTGAAGCTTTCTTT	CASSRGHGTEAFF
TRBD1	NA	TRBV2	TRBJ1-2	TGTGCCATTTCGACAGGGGGTGACTATGGCTACACCTTC	CAISTGGDYGYTF
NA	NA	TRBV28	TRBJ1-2	TGTGCCAGCAGTTTCCGAGGGTCCTATGGCTACACCTTC	CASSFRGSYGYTF
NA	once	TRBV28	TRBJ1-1	TGTGCCAGCAGGCCGGGTGTTTATCGTAAGACTGAAGCTTTCTTT	CASRPGVYRKTEAFF
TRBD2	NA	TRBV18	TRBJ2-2	TGTGCCAGCACGACTAGCGGGCTTAACACCGGGGAGCTGTTTTTT	CASTTSGLNTGELFF
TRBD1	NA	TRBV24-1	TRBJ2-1	TGTGCCACCAGTGATGCCACACCCGACAGGGGGCGTACATACAATGAGCAGTTCTTC	CATSDATPDRGRTYNEQFF
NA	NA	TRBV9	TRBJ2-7	TGTGCCAGCAGCGCATCCAGGGTGTCCGACGAGCAGTACTTC	CASSASRVSDEQYF
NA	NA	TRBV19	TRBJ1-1	TGTGCCAGCTTGGGGCAGGGGTTCACTGAAGCTTTCTTT	CASLGQGFTEAFF
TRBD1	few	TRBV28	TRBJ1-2	TGTGCCAGCAGTTTAGGGCCGACAGGGAACTATGGCTACACCTTC	CASSLGPTGNYGYTF
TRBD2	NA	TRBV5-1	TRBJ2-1	TGCGCCAGCAGCTTGATTGGGACTAGCGCCAATGAGCAGTTCTTC	CASSLIGTSANEQFF
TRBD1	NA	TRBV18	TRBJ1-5	TGTGCCAGCTCACCAGACACAGGGGGCAATCAGCCCCAGCATTTT	CASSPDTGGNQPQHF
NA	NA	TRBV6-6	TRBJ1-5	TGTGCCAGCAGTTACTCGACGGGTACTCAGCCCCAGCATTTT	CASSYSTGTQPQHF
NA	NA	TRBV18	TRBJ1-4	TGTGCCAGCTCACCGACATCGAATAATGAAAAACTGTTTTTT	CASSPTSNNEKLFF
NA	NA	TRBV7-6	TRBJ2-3	TGTGCCAGCAGCTTATCCGTGGCGGTGAGCACAGATACGCAGTATTTT	CASSLSVAVSTDTQYF